The source of this T cell receptor beta chain is a study of cytomegalovirus exposure and HLA in healthy donors. Germline CDR1 reads KGHSH; CDR2 reads LQKENI. The germline V and J ends were trimmed by 3 bases and 0 bases, with 12 bases remaining between them. The CDR3 runs to 16 residues. It was with 60 Vbeta and 13 Jbeta primers that the PCR ran. Assay: immunoSEQ multiplex PCR; the TCRdb copy retains only in-frame clones and omits some. The sample has more than 95,000 clones, 60% to 80% seen once; the top ten hold roughly 3.5%. This clone was recorded a few times. The chain uses TRBV18 and TRBJ1-3; D perhaps matches TRBD1 (5 bases). The receptor's source is a woman aged 45-65 years in good health and CMV-seronegative. The specimen was PBMCs. The CDR3 DNA reads TGTGCCAGCTCACCGGAGGGACGGAGCTCTGGAAACACCATATATTTT. This codes for CASSPEGRSSGNTIYF.